Given below is one T cell receptor beta chain in context. What it binds is not known. This record comes from a study of graft-versus-host responses after intestinal transplantation. Study-wide background: Anti-thymocyte globulin induction preceded two to three years of tacrolimus and steroid maintenance in all recipients.

Graft material was processed, releasing intraepithelial and lamina propria lymphocytes. Points from the study as a whole: Those patients showing graft-donor T cell macrochimerism displayed high graft-versus-host to host-versus-graft clonal ratios in allografts. There was an association between peak levels of circulating GvH clones and early post-transplant HvG declines. GvH clones appeared in recipient marrow, some first in ileum or blood.

This CDR3 is 16 amino acids long. Trimming took off 1 base at V and 2 bases at J, with 15 bases between the two ends. Germline V CDR1 and CDR2: MDHEN, SYDVKM. Repertoires were generated with immunoSEQ multiplex PCR, while TCRdb's copy carries only in-frame clones and drops some. The repertoire has some 40,000 clones, about 90% of them found once; the top ten carry about 20%. The chain recombines TRBV28 with TRBJ2-7; D remains ambiguous. The sequence came from a human patient who received an intestinal transplant, so some T cells may come from the graft donor. The source material was ileum tissue, sampled 200 to 210 days after intestinal transplant. The CDR3 region has the DNA TGTGCCAGCAGTTTATTGCGGACCTCCCCCCCCTACGAGCAGTACTTC. It specifies CASSLLRTSPPYEQYF. The variable domain in full, with the rest retrieved from reference TRBV28 and TRBJ2-7, is DVKVTQSSRYLVKRTGEKVFLECVQDMDHENMFWYRQDPGLGLRLIYFSYDVKMKEKGDIPEGYSVSREKKERFSLILESASTNQTSMYLCASSLLRTSPPYEQYFGPGTRLTVT.